Shown below are 20 T cell receptor beta chains from a single sample sequenced in a study of blood T cell repertoires in COVID-19. Profiled with immunoSEQ multiplex PCR; TCRdb holds only in-frame clones, not every one. The sample consists of more than 250,000 clones, around nine tenths of them appearing once. The sequencing input was PBMCs or T cells enriched from blood (not recorded which). These receptors all stem from a woman between 18 and 29 years old who had recovered from COVID-19.

The CDR3 here is CASSARPYRGGHTGELFF. Here the CDR3 DNA reads TGTGCCAGCAGCGCCCGCCCATACAGGGGGGGTCACACCGGGGAGCTGTTTTTT. The rearrangement joins TRBV9 to TRBJ2-2, with a possible D match to TRBD1 (8 bases). CDR3 size: 18 residues. The germline gives CDR1 SGDLS, CDR2 YYNGEE. V shed 3 bases and J shed 3 bases, with 21 bases lying between them.

The rearrangement uses TRBV19 and TRBJ1-6; D perhaps matches TRBD1 (6 bases). Between the trimmed V and J ends, which lost 0 bases and 14 bases, there was a span of 8 bases. Germline V gene data show CDR1 as LNHDA and CDR2 as SQIVND (reference sequence). This CDR3 has 12 residues. CDR3 region: CASSIEEGALHF. CDR3 DNA sequence: TGTGCCAGTAGTATAGAAGAGGGGGCCCTCCACTTT.

The chain joins TRBV7-3 to TRBJ1-2, with 7 bases identical to TRBD1. Unmatched junction bases numbered 8, after V lost 1 base and J lost 0 bases. Germline CDR1 SGHTA, CDR2 FQGTGA. There are 17 residues in the CDR3. This CDR3 is CASSLMVGTDPNYGYTF. CDR3 sequence (DNA): TGTGCCAGCAGCTTAATGGTAGGGACAGATCCTAACTATGGCTACACCTTC.

The rearrangement joins TRBV19 to TRBJ1-2, with 7 bases aligning to TRBD1. Germline CDR1 is LNHDA and CDR2 is SQIVND (reference sequence). Losses at the gene ends were 3 bases for V and 4 bases for J; bases not matched to a gene: 17. The CDR3 runs to 18 residues. CDR3 sequence reads: CASSIFGTNRGDIYGYTF. In DNA form, the CDR3 reads TGTGCCAGTAGTATCTTTGGCACGAACAGGGGCGATATCTATGGCTACACCTTC.

This chain connects TRBV7-7 to TRBJ2-2; TRBD2 matches 8 bases. CDR3 size: 15 residues. The germline gives CDR1 SSHAT, CDR2 FNYEAQ (reference sequence). J lost 5 bases, V lost 5 bases, and 7 bases had no gene match. Here the CDR3 DNA reads TGTGCCAGCAGCCAGACTAGCGATGGGACCGGGGAGCTGTTTTTT. It yields the protein CASSQTSDGTGELFF.

The genes are TRBV29-1 and TRBJ2-1; D is perhaps TRBD2 (5 bases). Trimming removed 2 bases at V and 5 bases at J, with 7 bases between. Germline lookup yields CDR1 SQVTM and CDR2 ANQGSEA. This CDR3 contains 12 residues. CDR3 sequence (DNA): TGCAGCGTTGAACAGACTAACAATGAGCAGTTCTTC. Amino acids: CSVEQTNNEQFF.

The chain has TRBV7-9 and TRBJ1-2; 9 positions match TRBD1. V trimming: 1 base; J trimming: 4 bases; junction bases outside the gene matches: 4. The CDR3 covers 15 residues. Germline values: CDR1 SEHNR, CDR2 FQNEAQ (reference sequence). The CDR3 sequence: CASSLGGQGSYGYTF. The CDR3 DNA reads as TGTGCCAGCAGCTTAGGGGGACAGGGTTCCTATGGCTACACCTTC. Full variable domain (missing parts from reference TRBV7-9 and TRBJ1-2): DTGVSQNPRHKITKRGQNVTFRCDPISEHNRLYWYRQTLGQGPEFLTYFQNEAQLEKSRLLSDRFSAERPKGSFSTLEIQRTEQGDSAMYLCASSLGGQGSYGYTFGSGTRLTVV.

The gene calls are TRBV19 and TRBJ2-5; 7 nucleotides agree with TRBD1. Trimming removed 1 base from V and 3 bases from J; junction bases left unmatched: 5. There are 15 residues in the CDR3. Germline lookup yields CDR1 LNHDA and CDR2 SQIVND (reference sequence). CDR3 nucleotides: TGTGCCAGTAGTATAGGAGGGACAGATGAAGAGACCCAGTACTTC. Protein sequence: CASSIGGTDEETQYF.

This clone was found many times. This rearrangement joins TRBV5-1 to TRBJ2-7; maybe TRBD1 (6 bases). The V gene lost 4 bases and the J gene lost 2 bases, with 13 bases spanning the gap. Germline assignment: CDR1 SGHRS and CDR2 YFSETQ. The CDR3 has 14 residues. The CDR3 region has the DNA TGCGCCAGCAGCAGCCAGACAGGCACCTACGAGCAGTACTTC. This translates into CASSSQTGTYEQYF.

The gene calls are TRBV5-1 and TRBJ2-1, with TRBD2 identical over 16 bases. V shed 4 bases and J 5 bases; nucleotides not matched to a gene: 9. CDR1 is SGHRS, CDR2 YFSETQ, per germline. This CDR3 is 18 amino acids long. CDR3 sequence: CASSPGLAGGPGDNEQFF. The CDR3, as DNA: TGCGCCAGCAGCCCGGGACTAGCGGGAGGGCCAGGGGACAATGAGCAGTTCTTC.

The chain has TRBV7-2 and TRBJ2-7, with a weak D call TRBD2 (6 bases). This CDR3 has 15 residues. Trimming removed 5 bases from V and 5 bases from J, with 19 bases in between. Germline V gives CDR1 SGHTA, CDR2 FQGNSA. The CDR3 DNA reads TGTGCCAGCAGCCCCCTGGCGGGGACGTACCACGAGCAGTACTTC. It translates to CASSPLAGTYHEQYF.

V gene TRBV27 combines with J gene TRBJ1-1; possibly TRBD1 for D (5 bases). The length of the CDR3 is 13 residues. Trimming pared 5 bases from V and 9 bases from J, leaving 16 bases between. Per germline, CDR1 MNHEY and CDR2 SMNVEV (reference sequence). This CDR3 is CASSPLGQPKAFF. CDR3 bases: TGTGCCAGCAGTCCTTTAGGACAACCTAAAGCTTTCTTT.

CDR3 DNA: TGCAGCGTCCACGGGGTAGGCTTCGACGGTGAAGCTTTCTTT. This translates into CSVHGVGFDGEAFF. The V gene is TRBV29-1, the J gene TRBJ1-1; unclear D gene. Germline CDR1 SQVTM, CDR2 ANQGSEA. The CDR3 consists of 14 residues. Trimming left V 6 bases short and J 7 bases short, with 21 bases between.

V is TRBV29-1 and J is TRBJ2-7, with D possibly matching TRBD1 (5 bases). There are 12 residues in the CDR3. Germline V gene lookup returns CDR1 SQVTM and CDR2 ANQGSEA. V gave up 0 bases and J gave up 5 bases, with 8 bases separating them. CDR3 amino acids: CSVEEIGDEQYF. The CDR3 coding sequence is TGCAGCGTTGAAGAAATAGGGGACGAGCAGTACTTC.

The chain couples TRBV30 to TRBJ1-1; D is unclear. Germline CDR1 GTSNPN, CDR2 SVGIG (reference sequence). This CDR3 region has 13 residues. V was cut by 5 bases and J by 2 bases, with 12 bases left in between. CDR3 coding DNA: TGTGCCTGGTCCGTTGGCATCAACACTGAAGCTTTCTTT. This sequence encodes CAWSVGINTEAFF.

The chain employs TRBV18 and TRBJ2-2; D gene uncertain. The CDR3 loop spans 14 amino acids. CDR1 KGHSH and CDR2 LQKENI come from the germline V gene. V lost 6 bases, J lost 0 bases, and 8 bases lay in between. CDR3 in amino acids: CASSPIPNTGELFF. In DNA, the CDR3 is TGTGCCAGCTCGCCTATCCCGAACACCGGGGAGCTGTTTTTT.

This chain uses TRBV4-3 with TRBJ2-7; D gene unclear. Germline V gives CDR1 LGHNA, CDR2 YSLEER. Trimming removed 0 bases at V and 1 base at J, with 10 bases between. The CDR3 totals 15 residues. The CDR3: CASSQDFARSYEQYF. The CDR3 DNA follows: TGCGCCAGCAGCCAAGATTTTGCGAGATCCTACGAGCAGTACTTC.

This chain joins TRBV5-1 and TRBJ2-5; TRBD2 agrees at 12 bases. The CDR3 has 16 amino acids. The V and J ends lost 2 bases and 2 bases, in that order; junction bases with no gene match: 4. Germline assignment: CDR1 SGHRS and CDR2 YFSETQ. The CDR3 region is CASSFLTSGRQETQYF. The CDR3 DNA reads TGCGCCAGCAGCTTCCTGACTAGCGGGAGACAAGAGACCCAGTACTTC. Full variable domain (missing parts from reference TRBV5-1 and TRBJ2-5): KAGVTQTPRYLIKTRGQQVTLSCSPISGHRSVSWYQQTPGQGLQFLFEYFSETQRNKGNFPGRFSGRQFSNSRSEMNVSTLELGDSALYLCASSFLTSGRQETQYFGPGTRLLVL.

The chain carries TRBV4-1 and TRBJ1-3; D unresolved. The V end lost 4 bases, the J end lost 0 bases, and 10 bases lay between the germline ends. The CDR3 is made up of 15 amino acids. CDR1 and CDR2 (germline): MGHRA, YSYEKL. CDR3: CASSPLTISGNTIYF. CDR3 coding DNA: TGCGCCAGCAGCCCCTTGACAATCTCTGGAAACACCATATATTTT.

This chain connects TRBV4-1 to TRBJ2-3; 9 bases align to TRBD2. CDR1 and CDR2 (germline): MGHRA, YSYEKL. This CDR3 has 15 residues. J lost 4 bases, V lost 1 base, and 3 bases had no gene match. Here the CDR3 DNA reads TGCGCCAGCAGCCAAGCGGGACTAGCACCAGATACGCAGTATTTT. This sequence encodes CASSQAGLAPDTQYF.